This T cell receptor (beta chain) was profiled in a study of metastatic and nonmetastatic thyroid tumors. Across the whole study: A comparison of repertoires was made across blood and tumor or nodule tissue from malignant and benign thyroid patients.

This clone appeared many times. Thyroid surgery was performed in patients who had received no treatment beforehand. Trimming took 5 bases from V and 0 from J; bases not matched to a gene: 5. CDR3 length: 16 residues. Germline V lookup: CDR1 SSHAT, CDR2 FNYEAQ (reference sequence). Original data processing: Between-group CDR3 differences, defined by clinicopathological status, yielded a distant-metastasis classifier for papillary thyroid cancer. Using MiXCR, TCRdb re-called clones from the PCR reads. None of the V and J calls come from the authors' own analysis; TCRdb made them. The repertoire holds tens of thousands of clones, with about 15% as singletons.

The TCR comes from a male donor with papillary thyroid cancer or a benign thyroid nodule (not recorded which). Some clones in this sample may be carry-over from other donors' samples. The chain employs TRBV7-7 and TRBJ2-7; 12 bases match TRBD2. The sequenced sample consisted of blood. CDR3 DNA: TGTGCCAGCAGCCCCGGACTAGCGGGGTCCTCCTACGAGCAGTACTTC. Translation gives CASSPGLAGSSYEQYF.